This TCR beta chain was captured in a study of Graves' ophthalmopathy and Graves' hyperthyroidism. Across the whole study: Stable hyperthyroidism denotes an absence of ophthalmopathy throughout 18 months of follow-up.

At least ten counts were recorded for this clonotype. Ages of hyperthyroidism patients ran from 18 to 65, and their diagnoses were new, under 2 months' duration. Ineligible for inclusion were patients with other autoimmune diseases, uncontrolled infections, pregnancy or lactation. As diagnostic evidence, clinical symptoms, serum thyroxine, TRAb, thyroid ultrasound and orbital computed tomography were relied upon. RNA served as the template for amplifying TCR beta CDR3 regions. The first-round RT-PCR employed HTBI primers together with the Qiagen OneStep RT-PCR kit. A multiplex PCR was then performed as the second round. Each CDR3 protein is one row after TCRdb ran MiXCR on the multiplex PCR reads. Among 560,000 or so distinct CDR3 sequences, less than 40% were seen once, and the ten largest hold approximately 4.1%. The source is an adult man with Graves' hyperthyroidism. The sequencing sample was made of peripheral blood or thyroid tissue (not recorded which).

The CDR3 nucleotides read TGCAGTGCTAGAGTAAACACAGGGGACAACTATGGCTACACCTTC. This codes for CSARVNTGDNYGYTF. The chain joins TRBV20-1 to TRBJ1-2; 7 bases line up with TRBD1. Germline V CDR1 and CDR2: DFQATT, SNEGSKA (reference sequence). V lost 1 base, J lost 2 bases, and 7 bases stayed unmatched. The CDR3 extends over 15 amino acids.